This TCR beta chain was sequenced for a study of T cells in Graves' hyperthyroidism and ophthalmopathy. Per germline, CDR1 SEHNR and CDR2 FQNEAQ (reference sequence). The CDR3 loop spans 18 amino acids. Germline trimming cut 1 base from V and 0 bases from J; bases unmatched to any gene: 12. From RNA transcripts, TCR beta CDR3 regions were amplified. First-round RT-PCR with HTBI primers amplified the TCR CDR3 region. In TCRdb, the multiplex PCR reads were re-called with MiXCR into one record per CDR3 protein. The repertoire consists of approximately 350,000 distinct CDR3 sequences, with over 12% occurring once and the leading ten covering around 20%. This clonotype was recorded many times. Diagnoses rested on clinical symptoms, serum thyroxine and TRAb, thyroid ultrasound and orbital computed tomography.

The receptor was derived from an older woman with Graves' ophthalmopathy. The sample was blood. This rearrangement joins TRBV7-9 to TRBJ2-7; 7 nucleotides match TRBD1. CDR3 residues: CASSLDRGYGKISYEQYF. Written as DNA, the CDR3 is TGTGCCAGCAGCTTAGACAGGGGATACGGAAAGATCTCCTACGAGCAGTACTTC. The whole variable domain, remainder taken from reference TRBV7-9 and TRBJ2-7, is DTGVSQNPRHKITKRGQNVTFRCDPISEHNRLYWYRQTLGQGPEFLTYFQNEAQLEKSRLLSDRFSAERPKGSFSTLEIQRTEQGDSAMYLCASSLDRGYGKISYEQYFGPGTRLTVT.